This T cell receptor beta chain was identified in a study of shared clonotypes between healthy human individuals. Study context: Per donor, CD8 memory used one plate, CD8 naive used two, CD4 memory used three and CD4 naive used three. Findings and caveats of the study: Sharing of clonotypes among donors was expected to vary with sequencing depth. The study generally estimated greater richness for naive than memory subsets.

Turning to this clone: Its antigen is not known.

Each donor was a Caucasian adult residing in Nashville, Tennessee. CDR1 is LNHDA and CDR2 is SQIVND in the germline V gene (reference sequence). V gave up 6 bases and J gave up 4 bases; unmatched junction bases: 8. The CDR3 contains 14 residues. Produced via immunoSEQ multiplex PCR; TCRdb's table is partial and in-frame only. The repertoire holds about 1.5 million clones, around 98% seen once, with roughly 0.42% in the top ten. The V gene is TRBV19, the J gene TRBJ1-2; TRBD1 matches 7 bases. Sequencing was done on a sample of naive CD4+ T cells sorted from blood. The subset is: CD45RA+ positively selected. The receptor's source is a man aged 30 to 45 in good health. In DNA, the CDR3 is TGTGCCAGTAGCCTCAGGGGGACCACCTATGGCTACACCTTC. Amino acid sequence: CASSLRGTTYGYTF.